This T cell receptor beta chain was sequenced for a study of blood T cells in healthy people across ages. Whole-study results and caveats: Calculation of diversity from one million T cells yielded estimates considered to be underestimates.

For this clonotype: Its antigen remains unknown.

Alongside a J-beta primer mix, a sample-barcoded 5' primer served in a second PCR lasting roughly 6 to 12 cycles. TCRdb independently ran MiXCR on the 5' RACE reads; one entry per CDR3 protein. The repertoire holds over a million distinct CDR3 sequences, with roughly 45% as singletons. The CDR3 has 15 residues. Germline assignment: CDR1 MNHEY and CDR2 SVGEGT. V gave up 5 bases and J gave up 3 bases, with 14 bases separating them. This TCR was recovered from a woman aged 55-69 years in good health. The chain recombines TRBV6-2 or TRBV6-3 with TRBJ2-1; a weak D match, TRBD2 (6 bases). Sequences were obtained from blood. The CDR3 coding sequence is TGTGCCAGCAGTCGATTAGCGGTGATCTACAATGAGCAGTTCTTC. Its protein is CASSRLAVIYNEQFF.